This T cell receptor (beta chain) was found in a study of T cell changes during pregnancy in multiple sclerosis. This table comes from immunoSEQ multiplex PCR, and its TCRdb copy is limited to in-frame clones, with some not included. Among under 55,000 clones listed, approximately 93% were seen once. The CDR3 totals 15 residues. Trimming removed 3 bases from V and 8 bases from J; junction bases left unmatched: 8. The germline CDR1 and CDR2 sequences are SGHNT and YYREEE (reference sequence). This sequence was found in a female donor with multiple sclerosis, enrolled in a pregnancy study. Sequences were derived from CD4+ T cells from peripheral blood mononuclear cells, sampled in the third trimester of pregnancy. V and J are TRBV5-4 and TRBJ2-4, with 10 positions matching TRBD1. CDR3 sequence reads: CASSSGQGVVDIQYF. The DNA for the CDR3 is TGTGCCAGCAGCTCCGGACAGGGGGTTGTGGACATTCAGTACTTC.